This TCR beta chain derives from a study of T-cell memory formation after mild COVID-19. Study details: For the most part, TCR clusters were specific to one donor.

V dropped 3 bases and J dropped 5 bases, with 22 bases sitting between them. The CDR3 has 18 residues. Germline V lookup: CDR1 KGHSH, CDR2 LQKENI. A word on this clonotype: Its antigen is currently unknown.

Points from the study as a whole: Certain responding clones were present in pre-infection memory, suggesting participation of cross-reactive memory. SARS-CoV-2 specificity was not confirmed for second-wave clones peaking on day 37.

TCRdb reanalysed the 5' RACE reads using MiXCR and keeps one entry per CDR3 protein. This table holds 530,000 or so distinct CDR3 sequences, 15% to 20% found once. The sequence derives from an adult woman who had mild COVID-19 (a few samples of this study predate the infection). Cell type and time point are not known. This rearrangement joins TRBV18 to TRBJ2-2, with D perhaps matching TRBD2 (6 bases). The sample taken for sequencing was PBMCs or a T cell subset sorted from them (not recorded which). CDR3 sequence (DNA): TGTGCCAGCTCACCTATGGGTTGGCGGGGCGTTGGAACCGGGGAGCTGTTTTTT. It encodes CASSPMGWRGVGTGELFF.